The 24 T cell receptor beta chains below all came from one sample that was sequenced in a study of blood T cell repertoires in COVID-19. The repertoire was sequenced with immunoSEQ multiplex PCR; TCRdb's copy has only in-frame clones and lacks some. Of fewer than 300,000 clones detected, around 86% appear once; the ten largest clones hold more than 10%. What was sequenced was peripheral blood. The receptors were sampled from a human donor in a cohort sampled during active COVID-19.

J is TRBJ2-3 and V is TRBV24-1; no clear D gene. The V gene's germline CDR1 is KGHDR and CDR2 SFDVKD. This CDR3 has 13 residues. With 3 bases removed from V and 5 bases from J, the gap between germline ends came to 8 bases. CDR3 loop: CATSDEDKDTQYF. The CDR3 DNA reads TGTGCCACCAGTGATGAAGACAAAGATACGCAGTATTTT.

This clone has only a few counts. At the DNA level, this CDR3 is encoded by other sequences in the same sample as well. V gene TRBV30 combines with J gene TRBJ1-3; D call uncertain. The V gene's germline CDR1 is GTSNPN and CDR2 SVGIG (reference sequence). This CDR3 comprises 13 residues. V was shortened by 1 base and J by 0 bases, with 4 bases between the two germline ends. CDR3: CAWSGDSGNTIYF. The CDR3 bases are TGTGCCTGGAGTGGAGACTCTGGAAACACCATATATTTT.

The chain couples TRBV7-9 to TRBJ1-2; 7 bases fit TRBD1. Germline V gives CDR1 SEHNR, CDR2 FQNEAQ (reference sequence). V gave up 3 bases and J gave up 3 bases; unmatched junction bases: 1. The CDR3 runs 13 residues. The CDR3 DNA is TGTGCCAGCAGCTTTGGGACAGACTATGGCTACACCTTC. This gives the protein CASSFGTDYGYTF.

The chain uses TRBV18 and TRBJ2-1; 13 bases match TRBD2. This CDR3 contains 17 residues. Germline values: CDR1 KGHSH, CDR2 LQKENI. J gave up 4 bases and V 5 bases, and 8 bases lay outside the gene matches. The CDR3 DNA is TGTGCCAGCTCATCCGGACTAGCGGGAGCTACTTACAATGAGCAGTTCTTC. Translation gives CASSSGLAGATYNEQFF.

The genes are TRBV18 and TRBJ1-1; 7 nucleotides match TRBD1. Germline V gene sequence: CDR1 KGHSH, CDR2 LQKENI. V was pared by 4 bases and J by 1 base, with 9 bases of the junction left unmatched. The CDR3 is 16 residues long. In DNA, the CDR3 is TGTGCCAGCTCACAACGACAGGGCTGGGGGAACACTGAAGCTTTCTTT. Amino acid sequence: CASSQRQGWGNTEAFF.

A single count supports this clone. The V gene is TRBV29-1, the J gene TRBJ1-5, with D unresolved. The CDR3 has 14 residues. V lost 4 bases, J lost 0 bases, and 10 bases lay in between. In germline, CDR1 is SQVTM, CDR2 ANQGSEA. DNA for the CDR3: TGCAGCGTTGCCGCAGATTATAGCAATCAGCCCCAGCATTTT. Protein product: CSVAADYSNQPQHF.

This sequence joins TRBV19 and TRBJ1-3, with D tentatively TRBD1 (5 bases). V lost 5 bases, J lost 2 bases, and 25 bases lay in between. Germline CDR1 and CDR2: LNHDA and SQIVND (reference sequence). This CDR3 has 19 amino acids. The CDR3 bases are TGTGCCAGTAGTGCTTTACAGGCGAGGATTTTCTATGCTGGAAACACCATATATTTT. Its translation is CASSALQARIFYAGNTIYF.

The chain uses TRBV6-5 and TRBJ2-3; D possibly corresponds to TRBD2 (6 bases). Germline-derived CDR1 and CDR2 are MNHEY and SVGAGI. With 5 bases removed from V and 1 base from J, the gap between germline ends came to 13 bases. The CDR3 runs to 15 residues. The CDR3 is CASSLRDWRTDTQYF. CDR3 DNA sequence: TGTGCCAGCAGTCTCCGGGACTGGCGCACAGATACGCAGTATTTT.

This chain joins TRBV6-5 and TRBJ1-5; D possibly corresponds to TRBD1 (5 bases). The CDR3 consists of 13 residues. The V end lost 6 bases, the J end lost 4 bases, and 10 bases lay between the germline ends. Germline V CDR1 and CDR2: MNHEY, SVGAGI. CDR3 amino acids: CASRGHRNQPQHF. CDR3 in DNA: TGTGCCAGCAGAGGACATAGGAATCAGCCCCAGCATTTT.

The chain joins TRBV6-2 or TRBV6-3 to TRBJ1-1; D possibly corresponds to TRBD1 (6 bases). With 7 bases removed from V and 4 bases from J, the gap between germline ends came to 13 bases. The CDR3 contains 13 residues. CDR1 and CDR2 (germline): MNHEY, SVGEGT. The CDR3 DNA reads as TGTGCCAGCAACCCAGGGGTGGGCACTGAAGCTTTCTTT. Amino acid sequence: CASNPGVGTEAFF.

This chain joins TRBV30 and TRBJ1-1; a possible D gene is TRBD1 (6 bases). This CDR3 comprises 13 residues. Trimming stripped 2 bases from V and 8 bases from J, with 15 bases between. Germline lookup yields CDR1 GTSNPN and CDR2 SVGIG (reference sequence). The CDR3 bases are TGTGCCTGGAGTACGTGGGGGGGCCCAGAAGCTTTCTTT. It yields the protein CAWSTWGGPEAFF. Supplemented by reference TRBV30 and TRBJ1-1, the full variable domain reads SQTIHQWPATLVQPVGSPLSLECTVEGTSNPNLYWYRQAAGRGLQLLFYSVGIGQISSEVPQNLSASRPQDRQFILSSKKLLLSDSGFYLCAWSTWGGPEAFFGQGTRLTVV.

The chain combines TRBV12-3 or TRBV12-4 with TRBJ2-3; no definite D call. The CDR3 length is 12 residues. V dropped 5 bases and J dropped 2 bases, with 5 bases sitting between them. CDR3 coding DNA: TGTGCCAGCAGTACCTACACAGATACGCAGTATTTT. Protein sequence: CASSTYTDTQYF.

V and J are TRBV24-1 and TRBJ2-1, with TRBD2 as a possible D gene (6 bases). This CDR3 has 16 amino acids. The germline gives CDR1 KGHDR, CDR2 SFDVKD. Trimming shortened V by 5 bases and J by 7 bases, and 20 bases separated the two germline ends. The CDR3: CATSVVVAAIYNEQFF. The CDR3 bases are TGTGCCACCAGTGTGGTAGTAGCGGCTATATATAATGAGCAGTTCTTC.

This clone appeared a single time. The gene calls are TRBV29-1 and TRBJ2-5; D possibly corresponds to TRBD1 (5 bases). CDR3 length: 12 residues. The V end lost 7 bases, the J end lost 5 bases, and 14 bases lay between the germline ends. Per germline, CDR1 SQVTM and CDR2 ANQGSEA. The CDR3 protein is CSARTSVETQYF. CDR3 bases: TGCAGCGCTCGGACATCGGTGGAGACCCAGTACTTC.

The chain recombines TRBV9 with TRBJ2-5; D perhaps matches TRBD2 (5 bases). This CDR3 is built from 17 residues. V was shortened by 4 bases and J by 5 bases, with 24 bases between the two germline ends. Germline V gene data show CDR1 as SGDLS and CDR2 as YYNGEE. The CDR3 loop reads CASSIESGRPLEETQYF. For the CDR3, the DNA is TGTGCCAGCAGCATAGAATCGGGGAGACCGTTGGAGGAGACCCAGTACTTC.

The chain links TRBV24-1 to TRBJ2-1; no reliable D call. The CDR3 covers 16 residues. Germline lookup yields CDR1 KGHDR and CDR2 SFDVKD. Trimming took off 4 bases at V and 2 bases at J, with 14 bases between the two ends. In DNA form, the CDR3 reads TGTGCCACCAGTGACCCATCACCCCAGGCCTACAATGAGCAGTTCTTC. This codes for CATSDPSPQAYNEQFF.

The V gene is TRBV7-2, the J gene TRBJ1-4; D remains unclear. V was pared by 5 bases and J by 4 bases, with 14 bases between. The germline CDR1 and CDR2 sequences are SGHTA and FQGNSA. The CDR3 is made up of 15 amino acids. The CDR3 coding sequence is TGTGCCAGCAGCCCGTCGGGATTAAATAATGAAAAACTGTTTTTT. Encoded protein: CASSPSGLNNEKLFF.

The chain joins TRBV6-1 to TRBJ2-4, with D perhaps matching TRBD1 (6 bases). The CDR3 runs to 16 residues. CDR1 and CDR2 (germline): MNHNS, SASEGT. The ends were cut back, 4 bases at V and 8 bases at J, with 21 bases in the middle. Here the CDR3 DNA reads TGTGCCAGCAGTGCACGTTCTACAGGGCCCGGGGACATTCAGTACTTC. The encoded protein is CASSARSTGPGDIQYF.

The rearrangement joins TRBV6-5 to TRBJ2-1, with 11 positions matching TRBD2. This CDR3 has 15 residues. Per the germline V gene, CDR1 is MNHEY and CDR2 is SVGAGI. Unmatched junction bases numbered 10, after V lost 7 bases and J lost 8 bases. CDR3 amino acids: CASTHPTSGSDEQFF. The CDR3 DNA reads TGTGCCAGCACCCACCCCACTAGCGGGAGTGATGAGCAGTTCTTC.

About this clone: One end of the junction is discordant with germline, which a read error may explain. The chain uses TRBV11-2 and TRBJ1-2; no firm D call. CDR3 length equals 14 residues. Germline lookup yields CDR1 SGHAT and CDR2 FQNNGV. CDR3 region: CASSLDRYTPGCTF. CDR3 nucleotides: TGTGCCAGCAGCTTAGACAGGTACACTCCTGGCTGCACCTTC.

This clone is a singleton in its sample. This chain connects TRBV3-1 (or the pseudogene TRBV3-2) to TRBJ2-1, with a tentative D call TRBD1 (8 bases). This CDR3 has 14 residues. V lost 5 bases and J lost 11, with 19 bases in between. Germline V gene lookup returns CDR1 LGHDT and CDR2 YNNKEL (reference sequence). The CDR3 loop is CASSLNTGGGQQFF. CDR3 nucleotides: TGTGCCAGCAGCTTGAACACAGGGGGGGGTCAGCAGTTCTTC.

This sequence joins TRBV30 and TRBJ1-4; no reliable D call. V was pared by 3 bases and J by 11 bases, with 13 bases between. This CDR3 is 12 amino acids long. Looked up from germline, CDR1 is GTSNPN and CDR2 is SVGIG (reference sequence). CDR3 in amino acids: CAWSGDSGKLFF. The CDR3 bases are TGTGCCTGGAGCGGGGATAGTGGGAAACTGTTTTTT. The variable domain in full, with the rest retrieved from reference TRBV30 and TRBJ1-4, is SQTIHQWPATLVQPVGSPLSLECTVEGTSNPNLYWYRQAAGRGLQLLFYSVGIGQISSEVPQNLSASRPQDRQFILSSKKLLLSDSGFYLCAWSGDSGKLFFGSGTQLSVL.

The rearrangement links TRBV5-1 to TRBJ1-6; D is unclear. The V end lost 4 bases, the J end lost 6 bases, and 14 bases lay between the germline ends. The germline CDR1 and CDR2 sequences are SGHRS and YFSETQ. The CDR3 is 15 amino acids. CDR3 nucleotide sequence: TGCGCCAGCAGCCCCGGCGGGGTTCGTAATTCACCCCTCCACTTT. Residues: CASSPGGVRNSPLHF.

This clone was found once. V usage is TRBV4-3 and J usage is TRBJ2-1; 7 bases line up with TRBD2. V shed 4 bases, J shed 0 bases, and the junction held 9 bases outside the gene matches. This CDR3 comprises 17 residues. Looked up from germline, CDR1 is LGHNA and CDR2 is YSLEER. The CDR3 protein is CASSPVQGGSSYNEQFF. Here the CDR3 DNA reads TGCGCCAGCAGCCCCGTCCAGGGCGGGAGCTCCTACAATGAGCAGTTCTTC.